This T cell receptor beta chain was recorded in a study of post-analysis software for immune sequencing data. Findings of the study overall: Patients had higher frequencies than controls of four to six TRBV segments, including TRBV5-6, TRBV5-1 and TRBV20-1. Normalized Chao1 diversity in multiple sclerosis patients fell significantly below that of controls.

Worth noting for this clonotype: What it recognizes is unknown.

This CDR3 region has 14 residues. Looked up from germline, CDR1 is SGHRS and CDR2 is YFSETQ. V gave up 2 bases and J gave up 6 bases, with 15 bases separating them. Sequencing libraries made from TCR beta cDNA carried unique molecular identifiers. Using its own MiXCR run on the PCR reads, TCRdb lists one record per CDR3 protein. Here the sample spans more than 350,000 distinct CDR3 sequences, 30% to 40% being singletons. The receptor's source is a girl aged 2 to 9 with multiple sclerosis. Sequences were obtained from blood. The V call is TRBV5-1, the J call TRBJ2-7; D is possibly TRBD1 or TRBD2 (5 bases each). CDR3 coding DNA: TGCGCCAGCAGCTTTAGGGACGCTTGGGGCGAGCAGTACTTC. Translated: CASSFRDAWGEQYF. Supplemented by reference TRBV5-1 and TRBJ2-7, the full variable domain reads KAGVTQTPRYLIKTRGQQVTLSCSPISGHRSVSWYQQTPGQGLQFLFEYFSETQRNKGNFPGRFSGRQFSNSRSEMNVSTLELGDSALYLCASSFRDAWGEQYFGPGTRLTVT.